The present TCR beta chain was sequenced within a study of blood T cells in healthy people across ages. Study details: When template switching was applied, about one barcoded beta molecule was captured per two T cells.

Primers used in a second PCR of about 7 to 12 cycles were a sample-barcoded 5' primer and a J-beta primer mix. With 12 random nucleotides, a template-switch adaptor tagged each individual cDNA molecule. TCRdb processed the 5' RACE reads anew with MiXCR; each CDR3 protein has one entry. The table has around 1,000,000 distinct CDR3 sequences, about 25% seen once. Concerning this clonotype itself: Its antigen remains unknown.

The CDR3 spans 14 residues. Trimming cost V 5 bases and J 2 bases; bases outside gene matches: 5. Findings of the study overall: Older age coincided with a roughly linear decline in TCR beta diversity per million T cells.

This sample was also put to use in a study of T cells of mothers and their children. From that report: There was no detection of any persistent microchimeric T cell clones.

V and J are TRBV12-3 or TRBV12-4 and TRBJ2-5, with 7 positions matching TRBD1. The sequence derives from a girl aged 2 to 10 in good health. Sequenced input: blood. The chain's CDR3 is CASSLGTEQETQYF. As DNA, the CDR3 is TGTGCCAGCAGTCTTGGGACAGAACAAGAGACCCAGTACTTC.